This is a list of T cell receptor beta chains from one sample in a study of human T cells and chemical hapten exposure. TCRdb analysed the RACE reads with MiXCR anew, one entry per CDR3 protein. The table lists roughly 130,000 distinct CDR3 sequences, about 8.2% of them singletons. The sample was whole blood. Source of these receptors: a male donor in good health. Some clones in this sample may be carry-over from other donors' samples. The CDR3 runs from the conserved cysteine through the conserved F or W. The D gene is left open where the match is weak. Clone size, where shown, is once, few, many, or a class for clones that have expanded.

CDR3	DNA	size	D	V	J
CASSGQAQDTQYF	TGTGCCAGCAGCGGACAGGCACAGGATACGCAGTATTTT	NA	TRBD1	TRBV7-3	TRBJ2-3
CATSRGQGTYEQYF	TGTGCCACCAGCAGAGGACAGGGAACCTACGAGCAGTACTTC	NA	TRBD1	TRBV15	TRBJ2-7
CASSKERQGVTNEKLFF	TGTGCCAGCAGCAAAGAACGGCAGGGGGTTACTAATGAAAAACTGTTTTTT	few	NA	TRBV21-1	TRBJ1-4
CASTAGTRVHNEQFF	TGTGCCAGCACCGCGGGGACTAGGGTCCACAATGAGCAGTTCTTC	NA	TRBD2	TRBV2	TRBJ2-1
CATSDPRRSDIQYF	TGTGCCACCAGTGATCCCCGGCGATCTGACATTCAGTACTTC	few	NA	TRBV24-1	TRBJ2-4
CASSSRTGPDGYTF	TGTGCCAGCAGCTCCCGGACAGGGCCGGACGGCTACACCTTC	few	TRBD1	TRBV11-2	TRBJ1-2
CATSGANSYNEQFF	TGTGCCACCTCAGGGGCGAACTCCTACAATGAGCAGTTCTTC	few	NA	TRBV7-6	TRBJ2-1
CASSRDSHLYEQYF	TGCGCCAGCAGCCGGGACAGTCACCTCTACGAGCAGTACTTC	many	TRBD1	TRBV10-1	TRBJ2-7
CASSEETGPYEQYF	TGTGCCAGCAGTGAAGAGACAGGCCCCTACGAGCAGTACTTC	few	NA	TRBV6-1	TRBJ2-7
CASSGASGRAEETQYF	TGCGCCAGCAGCGGGGCTAGCGGGAGGGCCGAGGAGACCCAGTACTTC	many	TRBD2	TRBV5-1	TRBJ2-5
CASSPNFSGRRLF	TGTGCCAGCAGCCCCAACTTCTCTGGAAGACGACTATTC	NA	NA	TRBV11-2	TRBJ2-7
CASSYSPAGGIYNEQFF	TGTGCCAGCAGTTACTCTCCAGCGGGGGGGATTTACAATGAGCAGTTCTTC	many	TRBD2	TRBV6-2/TRBV6-3	TRBJ2-1
CASREQAAEAFF	TGTGCCAGCAGGGAACAGGCGGCTGAAGCTTTCTTT	many	NA	TRBV2	TRBJ1-1
CASSQVPEVSSYEQYF	TGCGCCAGCAGCCAAGTCCCGGAGGTGAGCTCCTACGAGCAGTACTTC	many	NA	TRBV4-1	TRBJ2-7
CASSLVGGGGDTQYF	TGTGCCAGCAGCTTAGTCGGCGGGGGTGGAGATACGCAGTATTTT	few	TRBD2	TRBV7-3	TRBJ2-3
CASTLTGSSTDTQYF	TGTGCCAGCACCCTGACAGGGTCTAGCACAGATACGCAGTATTTT	NA	TRBD1	TRBV27	TRBJ2-3
CASTGQKNTEAFF	TGTGCCAGCACCGGACAGAAGAACACTGAAGCTTTCTTT	few	NA	TRBV6-5	TRBJ1-1
CASSGKQGYTEAFF	TGTGCCAGCAGTGGAAAACAGGGGTACACTGAAGCTTTCTTT	NA	TRBD1	TRBV2	TRBJ1-1
CASSLAYEGFAYEQYF	TGTGCCAGCAGCTTGGCTTACGAAGGTTTCGCCTACGAGCAGTACTTC	NA	NA	TRBV5-8	TRBJ2-7
CASSPGQAQETQYF	TGTGCCAGCAGCCCCGGACAGGCCCAAGAGACCCAGTACTTC	few	TRBD1	TRBV7-2	TRBJ2-5
CASSLGWSSYNEQFF	TGTGCCAGCAGCTTGGGGTGGAGCTCCTACAATGAGCAGTTCTTC	NA	NA	TRBV5-4	TRBJ2-1
CASSSGSSGSYEQYF	TGTGCCAGTAGTTCCGGCAGTAGCGGGAGTTACGAGCAGTACTTC	many	TRBD2	TRBV19	TRBJ2-7
CSAGEDMNSPLHF	TGCAGTGCGGGGGAGGACATGAATTCACCCCTCCACTTT	NA	NA	TRBV20-1	TRBJ1-6
CASSLMTSGSSYEQYF	TGTGCCAGCAGCTTGATGACTAGCGGGAGCTCCTACGAGCAGTACTTC	few	TRBD2	TRBV7-9	TRBJ2-7
CASSYPRRVGTGELFF	TGTGCCAGCAGTTACCCCCGTCGCGTTGGGACCGGGGAGCTGTTTTTT	few	NA	TRBV6-2/TRBV6-3	TRBJ2-2
CASSQGSTGYTEAFF	TGCGCCAGCAGCCAAGGGTCGACAGGCTACACTGAAGCTTTCTTT	many	NA	TRBV4-3	TRBJ1-1
CASSMAGPSSTDTQYF	TGTGCCAGTAGTATGGCGGGTCCCTCTAGCACAGATACGCAGTATTTT	NA	NA	TRBV19	TRBJ2-3
CSARSTAKNIQYF	TGCAGTGCCCGGAGTACAGCCAAAAACATTCAGTACTTC	NA	NA	TRBV20-1	TRBJ2-4
CASSERVSTF	TGTGCCAGCAGTGAAAGGGTTAGCACCTTC	many	NA	TRBV6-1	TRBJ1-2
CASSHLSEKEPLHF	TGCGCCAGCAGCCATTTGTCTGAGAAGGAACCCCTCCACTTT	many	NA	TRBV4-1	TRBJ1-6
CASSATTRDTQYF	TGTGCCAGCAGCGCTACGACTAGGGATACGCAGTATTTT	many	NA	TRBV6-1	TRBJ2-3
CAVAGSVNNEQFF	TGTGCCGTGGCGGGGTCCGTAAACAATGAGCAGTTCTTC	few	NA	TRBV6-2/TRBV6-3	TRBJ2-1
CASKVLDRRGFVAEAFF	TGTGCCAGCAAGGTGCTAGACAGGCGGGGGTTTGTTGCTGAAGCTTTCTTT	few	NA	TRBV6-1	TRBJ1-1
CASSERIATGGEYEQYF	TGTGCCAGCAGTGAAAGAATTGCGACGGGAGGGGAATACGAGCAGTACTTC	few	TRBD2	TRBV6-1	TRBJ2-7